The 2 T cell receptor beta chains below all came from one sample that was sequenced in a study of blood T cell repertoires in COVID-19. The assay was immunoSEQ multiplex PCR, and TCRdb's table has in-frame clones only and misses some. Among roughly 500,000 clones listed, approximately 87% were seen once. The sample consisted of PBMCs or T cells enriched from blood (not recorded which). The source is a woman in her 40s who had recovered from COVID-19.

The J gene is TRBJ2-7, the V gene TRBV6-5; D perhaps matches TRBD1 (6 bases). There are 13 residues in the CDR3. V lost 4 bases and J 6 bases, leaving 13 bases between the germline ends. Germline V gene sequence: CDR1 MNHEY, CDR2 SVGAGI. CDR3 in amino acids: CASSSSGHAEQYF. DNA of the CDR3: TGTGCCAGCAGTTCCTCGGGACACGCCGAGCAGTACTTC.

The V gene is TRBV29-1, the J gene TRBJ1-2; 7 nucleotides line up with TRBD1. The CDR3 spans 11 residues. The trim removed 4 bases at V and 7 bases at J, leaving 3 bases unmatched. Looked up from germline, CDR1 is SQVTM and CDR2 is ANQGSEA. CDR3 sequence: CSVVNRGGYTF. DNA for the CDR3: TGCAGCGTTGTGAACAGGGGTGGCTACACCTTC.